The sequence of this T cell receptor (beta chain) was determined in a study of OX40 agonist ivuxolimab in advanced cancers. The timepoints at which blood was sampled were baseline, cycle 4 day 1, and cycle 7 day 1. Sequencing was performed with immunoSEQ multiplex PCR; in TCRdb, only in-frame clones are kept and a portion is missing. The table records 55,000 to 75,000 clones, 80% of them present only once. With 4 bases clipped from V and 8 bases from J, the junction kept 15 bases outside the gene matches. The V gene's germline CDR1 is SGHRS and CDR2 YFSETQ. The CDR3 consists of 16 residues. The rearrangement uses TRBV5-1 and TRBJ2-5; 9 bases agree with TRBD2. The sample in question was CD4+ or CD8+ T cells sorted from blood, obtained in a trial of the OX40 agonist ivuxolimab. The clonotype was recovered from an adult with an advanced solid tumor such as melanoma, head and neck, liver or kidney cancer. The CDR3 DNA reads as TGCGCCAGCAGCCCGGGGGGAACTAGCGGGCGCCTTACCCAGTACTTC. Protein sequence: CASSPGGTSGRLTQYF.